This paragraph covers one T cell receptor beta chain sequence. Its target is not known. 13 Jbeta primers and 60 Vbeta primers were used for the PCR. The method was immunoSEQ multiplex PCR; TCRdb's version includes in-frame clones alone and lacks a portion of them. The sample includes some 150,000 clones, 84% seen only once; the top ten take roughly 2.5%. The data originate from a study of cytomegalovirus exposure and HLA in healthy donors. Study-wide results and caveats: Later analysis demonstrated an association between a missense DCLRE1C variant and TCR beta V- and J-gene trimming. Only CMV serostatus was available as immune exposure information. There were 150 to 200 TCR beta chains listed as cytomegalovirus-associated.

The germline V gene has CDR1 MDHEN and CDR2 SYDVKM. CDR3 length: 15 amino acids. Trimming removed 4 bases from V and 7 bases from J; junction bases left unmatched: 8. The sample comprised PBMCs. The origin of this receptor is a boy aged 2 to 10 in good health and CMV-seronegative. The chain recombines TRBV28 with TRBJ1-4, with 8 positions matching TRBD1. The CDR3 protein is CASSSPTTGGEKLFF. The DNA of the CDR3 is TGTGCCAGCAGTTCCCCTACTACAGGGGGTGAAAAACTGTTTTTT.